What follows are 5 T cell receptor beta chains derived from one specimen sequenced in a study of blood T cell repertoires in COVID-19. Sequenced by immunoSEQ multiplex PCR; TCRdb stores in-frame clones only, minus some. The table shows roughly 130,000 clones, with about 79% occurring only once. Material for sequencing was peripheral blood. Every receptor here comes from a woman aged 50 to 60 with acute or convalescent COVID-19.

The V and J genes are TRBV7-9 and TRBJ1-1, with D maybe TRBD1 (5 bases). CDR3 size: 16 residues. Trimming left V 2 bases short and J 0 bases short, with 13 bases between. Germline V lookup: CDR1 SEHNR, CDR2 FQNEAQ (reference sequence). The CDR3: CASSLTGGVMNTEAFF. CDR3 nucleotide sequence: TGTGCCAGCAGCTTAACGGGGGGAGTCATGAACACTGAAGCTTTCTTT.

The rearrangement links TRBV7-8 to TRBJ2-1; TRBD2 matches at 11 bases. The junction had 13 bases not matched to a gene; V was cut back by 4 bases and J by 5 bases. The CDR3 spans 18 residues. CDR1 is SGHVS, CDR2 FQNEAQ, per germline. This chain's CDR3 is CASSSARVAGGRNNEQFF. The CDR3 coding sequence is TGTGCCAGCAGCTCCGCGCGGGTAGCGGGGGGGCGAAACAATGAGCAGTTCTTC.

There are a few counts of this clone. The rearrangement links TRBV6-5 to TRBJ2-1, with 7 positions matching TRBD1. The CDR3 covers 15 residues. Germline trimming cut 0 bases from V and 6 bases from J; bases unmatched to any gene: 5. Germline values: CDR1 MNHEY, CDR2 SVGAGI. The CDR3 loop is CASSYSGQVTNEQFF. The CDR3 nucleotides read TGTGCCAGCAGTTACTCAGGACAGGTGACCAATGAGCAGTTCTTC.

This clone occurred a few times. V is TRBV5-1 and J is TRBJ1-1; 7 bases agree with TRBD1. The CDR3 length is 16 residues. The germline CDR1 and CDR2 sequences are SGHRS and YFSETQ. J was trimmed by 0 bases and V by 0 bases; bases with no gene match: 5. The CDR3 sequence: CASSLAQGRLNTEAFF. The CDR3 nucleotides read TGCGCCAGCAGCTTGGCACAGGGGAGGTTGAACACTGAAGCTTTCTTT.

This chain uses TRBV2 with TRBJ1-1, with 7 bases that match TRBD1. V shed 4 bases and J 4 bases; nucleotides not matched to a gene: 6. Germline CDR1 reads SNHLY; CDR2 reads FYNNEI. The CDR3 runs to 14 residues. The CDR3 sequence: CASSVEAGGTEAFF. CDR3 bases: TGTGCCAGCAGTGTAGAGGCAGGGGGCACTGAAGCTTTCTTT.